The clone carrying this T cell receptor beta chain was seen many times. Using its own MiXCR run on the PCR reads, TCRdb lists one record per CDR3 protein. Of about 640,000 distinct CDR3 sequences listed, about 20% are singletons. The entry originates in a study of molecular identifiers for immune sequencing clone quantification. After removal of 6 bases from V and 1 base from J, the junction contained 6 bases not matched to a gene. This CDR3 comprises 15 residues. CDR1 and CDR2 from the germline V gene are MDHEN and SYDVKM. The TCR was taken from a human donor in good health. Some libraries in this study had Jurkat cell RNA spiked in. Source material: naive CD8+ T cells from blood, with Jurkat cell RNA spiked in. The sample's subset: FACS-sorted CD8+CD4-CCR7+CD45RA+ naive T cells. V usage is TRBV28 and J usage is TRBJ2-3; 8 bases agree with TRBD2. The CDR3 region is CASRQGLDRTDTQYF. CDR3 DNA sequence: TGTGCCAGCAGACAGGGACTAGATCGCACAGATACGCAGTATTTT.